The rows below give T cell receptor beta chains drawn from one sample of a study of neurological immune-mediated disorders. TCRdb reanalysed the 5' RACE reads using MiXCR and keeps one entry per CDR3 protein. The profile covers tens of thousands of distinct CDR3 sequences, with about 4.2% appearing a single time and about 2% taken by the ten largest. The sequenced sample consisted of CD4+ T cells from blood. The receptor source for this set is a woman in her thirties or forties with multiple sclerosis. CDR3s include the opening cysteine and the closing phenylalanine or tryptophan. The order of the fields is D gene, V gene, J gene, clone size, CDR3 DNA, CDR3 protein. D genes are given only for firm matches. The size entry is marked missing in some rows and otherwise reads once, few, many or a size class.

d_call: TRBD2; v_call: TRBV20-1; j_call: TRBJ2-7; clone_size: many; cdr3_nt: TGCAGTGCTAGTGGGCTAGCGGGGACCCACGAGCAGTACTTC; cdr3_aa: CSASGLAGTHEQYF
d_call: -; v_call: TRBV5-1; j_call: TRBJ2-2; clone_size: many; cdr3_nt: TGCGCCAGCAGCCCCACAGGCCCCGCGAACACCGGGGAGCTGTTTTTT; cdr3_aa: CASSPTGPANTGELFF
d_call: -; v_call: TRBV5-1; j_call: TRBJ2-1; clone_size: many; cdr3_nt: TGCGCCAGCAGCTTGGGGCTAGCGAATGAGCAGTTCTTC; cdr3_aa: CASSLGLANEQFF
d_call: -; v_call: TRBV7-9; j_call: TRBJ2-7; clone_size: many; cdr3_nt: TGTGCCAGCAGCTCCTCATCCTACGAGCAGTACTTC; cdr3_aa: CASSSSSYEQYF
d_call: -; v_call: TRBV3-1; j_call: TRBJ1-6; clone_size: many; cdr3_nt: TGTGCCAGCAGCCAAGTCGGGGTGGTCGATTCACCCCTCCACTTT; cdr3_aa: CASSQVGVVDSPLHF
d_call: -; v_call: TRBV3-1; j_call: TRBJ2-3; clone_size: many; cdr3_nt: TGTGCCAGCACCGCCACTGCGTTCCCAGATACGCAGTATTTT; cdr3_aa: CASTATAFPDTQYF
d_call: -; v_call: TRBV7-2; j_call: TRBJ2-3; clone_size: many; cdr3_nt: TGTGCCAGCAGCTTAGACCGGCCAGATACGCAGTATTTT; cdr3_aa: CASSLDRPDTQYF
d_call: -; v_call: TRBV5-1; j_call: TRBJ2-5; clone_size: many; cdr3_nt: TGCGCCAGCAGCTTTTCGGCCCAAGAGACCCAGTACTTC; cdr3_aa: CASSFSAQETQYF
d_call: -; v_call: TRBV5-6; j_call: TRBJ2-1; clone_size: many; cdr3_nt: TGTGCCAGCAACCGACGGTACAATGAGCAGTTCTTC; cdr3_aa: CASNRRYNEQFF
d_call: -; v_call: TRBV20-1; j_call: TRBJ2-7; clone_size: many; cdr3_nt: TGCAGTGCTAGGGGACCTGATGCCTACGAGCAGTACTTC; cdr3_aa: CSARGPDAYEQYF
d_call: TRBD2; v_call: TRBV5-1; j_call: TRBJ2-5; clone_size: many; cdr3_nt: TGCGCCAGCAGCTTCGGAGCGGGGGGGATGGAAGAGACCCAGTACTTC; cdr3_aa: CASSFGAGGMEETQYF
d_call: -; v_call: TRBV5-1; j_call: TRBJ2-7; clone_size: many; cdr3_nt: TGCGCCAGCAGCTCCGACTCATACGAGCAGTACTTC; cdr3_aa: CASSSDSYEQYF
d_call: TRBD2; v_call: TRBV2; j_call: TRBJ2-3; clone_size: many; cdr3_nt: TGTGCCAGCAGACGACTAGCGGGGGCGGCAGATACGCAGTATTTT; cdr3_aa: CASRRLAGAADTQYF
d_call: TRBD2; v_call: TRBV5-1; j_call: TRBJ2-7; clone_size: many; cdr3_nt: TGCGCCAGCAGCTTCATGATAGCGGGGGGCTCCTACGAGCAGTACTTC; cdr3_aa: CASSFMIAGGSYEQYF
d_call: -; v_call: TRBV25-1; j_call: TRBJ2-3; clone_size: many; cdr3_nt: TGTGCCAGCAGTGAATATTTAGGGATTGAATCCACAGATACGCAGTATTTT; cdr3_aa: CASSEYLGIESTDTQYF
d_call: TRBD2; v_call: TRBV7-9; j_call: TRBJ2-1; clone_size: many; cdr3_nt: TGTGCCAGCAGCCACATCTACCGACTAGCGGGGCAGTTCTTC; cdr3_aa: CASSHIYRLAGQFF
d_call: TRBD1; v_call: TRBV5-1; j_call: TRBJ1-1; clone_size: many; cdr3_nt: TGCGCCAGCAGTCGGGACAGCCTGGGGACTGAAGCTTTCTTT; cdr3_aa: CASSRDSLGTEAFF
d_call: -; v_call: TRBV12-3/TRBV12-4; j_call: TRBJ2-7; clone_size: many; cdr3_nt: TGTGCCAGCAGTTCTCACACAGGGATCGAGCAGTACTTC; cdr3_aa: CASSSHTGIEQYF
d_call: TRBD2; v_call: TRBV7-3; j_call: TRBJ2-2; clone_size: many; cdr3_nt: TGTGCCAGCAGCCCCGGACTAGCGGGGGGGCACACCGGGGAGCTGTTTTTT; cdr3_aa: CASSPGLAGGHTGELFF
d_call: TRBD1; v_call: TRBV5-1; j_call: TRBJ1-1; clone_size: many; cdr3_nt: TGCGCCAGCAAGGGGGCATCGGAGAACACTGAAGCTTTCTTT; cdr3_aa: CASKGASENTEAFF
d_call: TRBD1; v_call: TRBV5-1; j_call: TRBJ2-2; clone_size: many; cdr3_nt: TGCGCCAGCAGCGCTCGCGGACAGGGATACACCGGGGAGCTGTTTTTT; cdr3_aa: CASSARGQGYTGELFF
d_call: -; v_call: TRBV14; j_call: TRBJ2-2; clone_size: many; cdr3_nt: TGTGCCAGGAAACACGGGACCGGGGAGCTGTTTTTT; cdr3_aa: CARKHGTGELFF
d_call: TRBD1; v_call: TRBV19; j_call: TRBJ2-7; clone_size: few; cdr3_nt: TGTGCCAGTAGTATAGCTGCCCTCGGGACAGGAACCTACGAGCAGTACTTC; cdr3_aa: CASSIAALGTGTYEQYF
d_call: TRBD1; v_call: TRBV10-3; j_call: TRBJ2-2; clone_size: many; cdr3_nt: TGTGCCATCAGTGAGTCGGGGGACAGAGACACCGGGGAGCTGTTTTTT; cdr3_aa: CAISESGDRDTGELFF
d_call: -; v_call: TRBV5-1; j_call: TRBJ2-4; clone_size: -; cdr3_nt: TGCGCCAGCAGCTCTGGGGCCAAAAACATTCAGTACTTC; cdr3_aa: CASSSGAKNIQYF
d_call: -; v_call: TRBV27; j_call: TRBJ2-3; clone_size: many; cdr3_nt: TGTGCCAGCAGTTTACGGAGACGAGATACGCAGTATTTT; cdr3_aa: CASSLRRRDTQYF
d_call: -; v_call: TRBV5-1; j_call: TRBJ1-1; clone_size: many; cdr3_nt: TGCGCCAGCAGCTTGATTGACCAGGGGACTGAAGCTTTCTTT; cdr3_aa: CASSLIDQGTEAFF
d_call: -; v_call: TRBV11-2; j_call: TRBJ1-5; clone_size: many; cdr3_nt: TGTGCCAGCAGCTTAGGGCCCCGCGGGAGCAATCAGCCCCAGCATTTT; cdr3_aa: CASSLGPRGSNQPQHF
d_call: TRBD1; v_call: TRBV5-1; j_call: TRBJ2-2; clone_size: many; cdr3_nt: TGCGCCAGCAAGTGGGGGACAGGGCCCGGGGAGCTGTTTTTT; cdr3_aa: CASKWGTGPGELFF
d_call: TRBD2; v_call: TRBV5-1; j_call: TRBJ2-3; clone_size: many; cdr3_nt: TGCGCCAGCAGCTTGTACAGCGGGGGCACAGATACGCAGTATTTT; cdr3_aa: CASSLYSGGTDTQYF
d_call: -; v_call: TRBV3-1; j_call: TRBJ1-5; clone_size: -; cdr3_nt: TGTGCCAGCAGCCGGAGACGGAACAATCAGCCCCAGCATTTT; cdr3_aa: CASSRRRNNQPQHF
d_call: TRBD1; v_call: TRBV7-2; j_call: TRBJ1-2; clone_size: many; cdr3_nt: TGTGCCAGCAGCCCCTTGACAGGGACTTACTATGGCTACACCTTC; cdr3_aa: CASSPLTGTYYGYTF
d_call: -; v_call: TRBV15; j_call: TRBJ2-7; clone_size: many; cdr3_nt: TGTGCCACCAGCAGAGATGCTGGGATACGCTACGAGCAGTACTTC; cdr3_aa: CATSRDAGIRYEQYF
d_call: TRBD1; v_call: TRBV5-1; j_call: TRBJ2-1; clone_size: many; cdr3_nt: TGCGCCAGTGCGGGACAGGGTTCCTACAATGAGCAGTTCTTC; cdr3_aa: CASAGQGSYNEQFF
d_call: -; v_call: TRBV12-3/TRBV12-4; j_call: TRBJ2-7; clone_size: many; cdr3_nt: TGTGCCAGCAGTCCACAGAACTTCTACGAGCAGTACTTC; cdr3_aa: CASSPQNFYEQYF
d_call: -; v_call: TRBV11-2; j_call: TRBJ1-1; clone_size: few; cdr3_nt: TGTGCCAGCAGCATCAGGGTCCGCACTGAAGCTTTCTTT; cdr3_aa: CASSIRVRTEAFF
d_call: -; v_call: TRBV2; j_call: TRBJ2-1; clone_size: many; cdr3_nt: TGTGCCAGCAATACCTTGTATGAGCAGTTCTTC; cdr3_aa: CASNTLYEQFF
d_call: TRBD1; v_call: TRBV5-1; j_call: TRBJ1-1; clone_size: many; cdr3_nt: TGCGCCAGCAGCTTGGCCCAGGGGGCTGGGAACACTGAAGCTTTCTTT; cdr3_aa: CASSLAQGAGNTEAFF
d_call: -; v_call: TRBV7-2; j_call: TRBJ1-1; clone_size: medium-sized; cdr3_nt: TGTGCCAGCAGCTTAATGTTAGGCGTCAGTGAAGCTTTCTTT; cdr3_aa: CASSLMLGVSEAFF
d_call: -; v_call: TRBV20-1; j_call: TRBJ1-5; clone_size: many; cdr3_nt: TGCAGTGCGGTAATCACAGGGTCCTGGGCCCAGCATTTT; cdr3_aa: CSAVITGSWAQHF
d_call: TRBD1; v_call: TRBV6-5; j_call: TRBJ2-6; clone_size: many; cdr3_nt: TGTGCCAGCAGTTACCGGACAGGTCATCGCTCTGGGGCCAACGTCCTGACTTTC; cdr3_aa: CASSYRTGHRSGANVLTF